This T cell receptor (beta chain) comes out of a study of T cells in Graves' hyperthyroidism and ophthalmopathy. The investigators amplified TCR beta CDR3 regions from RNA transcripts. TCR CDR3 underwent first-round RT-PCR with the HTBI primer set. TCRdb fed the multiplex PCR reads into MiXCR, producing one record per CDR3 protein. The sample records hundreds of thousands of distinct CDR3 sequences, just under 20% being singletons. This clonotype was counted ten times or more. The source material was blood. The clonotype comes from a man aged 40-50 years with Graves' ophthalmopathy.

The CDR3 DNA reads TGTGCCAGCACCGCCGGACAGGGCGGGACAGATACGCAGTATTTT. Protein sequence: CASTAGQGGTDTQYF. The chain couples TRBV28 to TRBJ2-3; 8 positions match TRBD1. In germline, CDR1 is MDHEN, CDR2 SYDVKM. This CDR3 has 15 residues. The J segment lost 3 bases and the V segment lost 7 bases, leaving 9 bases of the junction unmatched.